This entry lists 18 T cell receptor beta chains sequenced from one sample in a study of T cell responses to AZD1222 COVID-19 vaccine (dated by TCRdb to 2020 to 2023). Library creation used the immunoSEQ multiplex PCR assay. TCRdb took this table from immuneACCESS and kept in-frame rearrangements with V and J called. Such tables lack part of the clones; where checked against another copy, unresolved V genes explain under half of the gap, and the rest is unexplained. A total of 65,000 to 80,000 clones appear in this sample, about four fifths of them only once. The top ten clones comprise 1.3% of the sample. The meaning of the sample's time point label: about 28 days (+/-7) after the second vaccine dose. The sample consisted of peripheral blood, taken 28 days after the second AZD1222 dose. These TCRs come from an adult who received the AZD1222 COVID-19 vaccine.

V and J are TRBV30 and TRBJ1-3; possible D gene TRBD1, 6 bases. The CDR3 is 14 residues long. V was clipped by 3 bases and J by 1 base, with 10 bases between them. Per the germline V gene, CDR1 is GTSNPN and CDR2 is SVGIG (reference sequence). The DNA for the CDR3 is TGTGCCTGGAGGGTGACAGGTTCTGGAAACACCATATATTTT. This translates into CAWRVTGSGNTIYF.

The chain joins TRBV27 to TRBJ2-7; 9 bases map to TRBD2. The CDR3 is 15 amino acids. The V segment lost 5 bases and the J segment 4 bases; nucleotides outside the gene matches: 9. Germline CDR1 reads MNHEY; CDR2 reads SMNVEV (reference sequence). Here the CDR3 reads CASSPRGSGSYEQYF. For the CDR3, the DNA is TGTGCCAGCAGTCCGCGGGGTAGCGGGAGTTACGAGCAGTACTTC.

This chain joins TRBV9 and TRBJ2-5; 9 positions match TRBD1. Trimming removed 4 bases from V and 5 bases from J; junction bases left unmatched: 9. There are 15 residues in the CDR3. Per the germline V gene, CDR1 is SGDLS and CDR2 is YYNGEE. The CDR3 is CASSPRQGGRETQYF. CDR3 DNA: TGTGCCAGCAGCCCAAGACAGGGGGGTCGGGAGACCCAGTACTTC.

J is TRBJ1-1 and V is TRBV27, with D hard to call. The CDR3 extends over 13 amino acids. In germline, CDR1 is MNHEY, CDR2 SMNVEV (reference sequence). Trimming stripped 3 bases from V and 1 base from J, with 6 bases between. The CDR3 loop reads CASSFTGNTEAFF. The CDR3 region has the DNA TGTGCCAGCAGTTTCACGGGGAACACTGAAGCTTTCTTT.

V gene TRBV5-4 combines with J gene TRBJ2-5; D remains unclear. CDR3 length equals 15 residues. The V gene's germline CDR1 is SGHNT and CDR2 YYREEE (reference sequence). V dropped 2 bases and J dropped 5 bases, with 16 bases sitting between them. The CDR3 region has the DNA TGTGCCAGCAGCTTTGAGTTGCTAGTTGGGGAGACCCAGTACTTC. It translates to CASSFELLVGETQYF.

This chain links TRBV5-1 with TRBJ2-3, with D possibly being TRBD1 or TRBD2 (5 bases each). V lost 4 bases to trimming and J lost 6 bases, with 15 bases between them. The CDR3 runs 14 residues. Germline values: CDR1 SGHRS, CDR2 YFSETQ. The CDR3 sequence is CASSGTEQGDTQYF. The CDR3 nucleotides read TGCGCCAGCAGCGGGACGGAACAAGGGGATACGCAGTATTTT.

The gene calls are TRBV14 and TRBJ2-1, with TRBD1 as a possible D gene (8 bases). Germline V gene sequence: CDR1 SGHDN, CDR2 FVKESK. CDR3 length: 20 residues. V lost 1 base and J lost 4, with 26 bases in between. As DNA, the CDR3 is TGTGCCAGCAGCCAAGTTGGTCTGGGGACTACCGGGACAGGTTACAATGAGCAGTTCTTC. It yields the protein CASSQVGLGTTGTGYNEQFF.

As DNA, the CDR3 is TGTGCCAGCAGGCCGGGGGGACGAATCTACGAGCAGTACTTC. This encodes CASRPGGRIYEQYF. The rearrangement links TRBV28 to TRBJ2-7; TRBD2 aligns across 7 bases. CDR3 length: 14 residues. Trimming took 6 bases from V and 3 from J; bases not matched to a gene: 8. The germline CDR1 and CDR2 sequences are MDHEN and SYDVKM.

This clone has more than one count but fewer than ten. The CDR3 DNA sequence: TGTGCCTGGAGTGCTTCCCGGGACAGGGGGTATGAAAAACTGTTTTTT. Amino acids: CAWSASRDRGYEKLFF. The chain carries TRBV30 and TRBJ1-4; 11 positions match TRBD1. Germline V lookup: CDR1 GTSNPN, CDR2 SVGIG (reference sequence). V lost 1 base to trimming and J lost 6 bases; unmatched junction nucleotides: 7. This CDR3 spans 16 amino acids. The full variable domain, rest sourced from reference TRBV30 and TRBJ1-4, is SQTIHQWPATLVQPVGSPLSLECTVEGTSNPNLYWYRQAAGRGLQLLFYSVGIGQISSEVPQNLSASRPQDRQFILSSKKLLLSDSGFYLCAWSASRDRGYEKLFFGSGTQLSVL.

This sequence joins TRBV7-9 and TRBJ2-7; D is perhaps TRBD2 (5 bases). The CDR3 has 12 residues. Germline-derived CDR1 and CDR2 are SEHNR and FQNEAQ (reference sequence). Trimming removed 5 bases from V and 5 bases from J, with 10 bases in between. This CDR3 is CASSPRGNEQYF. The CDR3 bases are TGTGCCAGCAGCCCCCGGGGAAACGAGCAGTACTTC.

This clone was found once. The gene calls are TRBV25-1 and TRBJ2-3; D is possibly TRBD2 (6 bases). CDR3 length: 16 residues. Germline V CDR1 and CDR2: MGHDK, SYGVNS. The V gene lost 4 bases and the J gene lost 4 bases, with 18 bases spanning the gap. The CDR3 loop is CASSGGLGLASDTQYF. The CDR3 DNA reads TGTGCCAGCAGTGGCGGCCTTGGGCTAGCGTCAGATACGCAGTATTTT.

V and J are TRBV13 and TRBJ2-7; D is perhaps TRBD1 (6 bases). The V gene lost 4 bases and the J gene lost 8 bases, with 15 bases spanning the gap. The CDR3 loop spans 13 amino acids. CDR1 is PRHDT, CDR2 FYEKMQ, per germline (reference sequence). As DNA, the CDR3 is TGTGCCAGCAGCTCCAGGGGTCTAGGGAAGCAGTACTTC. The encoded protein is CASSSRGLGKQYF.

The V and J genes are TRBV11-3 and TRBJ2-5; D remains ambiguous. The germline V and J ends were trimmed by 1 base and 4 bases, with 13 bases remaining between them. CDR3 length: 15 residues. Germline CDR1 reads SGHNT; CDR2 reads YENEEA. The CDR3 sequence: CASSLGAGDRETQYF. Written as DNA, the CDR3 is TGTGCCAGCAGCTTAGGAGCAGGAGACCGAGAGACCCAGTACTTC.

This sequence joins TRBV3-1 (or the pseudogene TRBV3-2) and TRBJ2-7, with 8 bases lining up with TRBD2. The length of the CDR3 is 15 residues. The germline gives CDR1 LGHDT, CDR2 YNNKEL (reference sequence). J lost 3 bases, V lost 4 bases, and 8 bases had no gene match. The CDR3 coding sequence is TGTGCCAGCAGCCCGCTTTTAAGCGGGAGCTACGAGCAGTACTTC. This gives the protein CASSPLLSGSYEQYF.

The rearrangement joins TRBV19 to TRBJ2-1; 7 bases are a match to TRBD2. After removal of 3 bases from V and 5 bases from J, the junction contained 7 bases not matched to a gene. Germline V gives CDR1 LNHDA, CDR2 SQIVND (reference sequence). This CDR3 spans 15 amino acids. The CDR3 region has the DNA TGTGCCAGTAGTATCCAACTAGCGCGTAACAATGAGCAGTTCTTC. This translates into CASSIQLARNNEQFF.

The chain couples TRBV21-1 to TRBJ2-7; the table's D gene call, TRBD1, was not cross checked with the DNA. TRBV21-1 is assigned pseudogene status. The CDR3 contains 13 residues. The CDR3, as DNA: TGTGCCAGCAGCAAAGACAGCTCCTACGAGCAGTACTTC. Its translation: CASSKDSSYEQYF.

This sequence joins TRBV7-2 and TRBJ1-2; 7 bases fit TRBD1. This CDR3 has 14 amino acids. The V gene's germline CDR1 is SGHTA and CDR2 FQGNSA. J lost 1 base, V lost 6 bases, and 5 bases had no gene match. The CDR3 spells CASRRDSNNYGYTF. CDR3 DNA sequence: TGTGCCAGCAGAAGGGACAGTAATAACTATGGCTACACCTTC.

The chain recombines TRBV6-2 or TRBV6-3 with TRBJ2-1; the match to TRBD2 covers 11 bases. The V gene's germline CDR1 is MNHEY and CDR2 SVGEGT. V lost 2 bases, J lost 4 bases, and 10 bases stayed unmatched. The CDR3 loop spans 18 amino acids. The CDR3 DNA reads TGTGCCAGCAGTTACACCCCCACTAGCGGGAGTCGTTACAATGAGCAGTTCTTC. Amino acids: CASSYTPTSGSRYNEQFF.